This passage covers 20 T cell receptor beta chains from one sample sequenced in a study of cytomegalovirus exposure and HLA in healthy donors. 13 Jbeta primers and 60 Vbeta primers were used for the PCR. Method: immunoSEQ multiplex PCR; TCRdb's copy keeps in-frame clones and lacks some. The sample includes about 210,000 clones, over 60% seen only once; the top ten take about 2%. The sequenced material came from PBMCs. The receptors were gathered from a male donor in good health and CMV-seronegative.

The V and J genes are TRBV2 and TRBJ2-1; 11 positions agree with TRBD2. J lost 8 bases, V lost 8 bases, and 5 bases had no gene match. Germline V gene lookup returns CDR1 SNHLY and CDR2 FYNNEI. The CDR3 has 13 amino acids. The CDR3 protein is CASCSGRGDEQFF. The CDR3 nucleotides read TGTGCCAGCTGTAGCGGGAGGGGCGATGAGCAGTTCTTC.

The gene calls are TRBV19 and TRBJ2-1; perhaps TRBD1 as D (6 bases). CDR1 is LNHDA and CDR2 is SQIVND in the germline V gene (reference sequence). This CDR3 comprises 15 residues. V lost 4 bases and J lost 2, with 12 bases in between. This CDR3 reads CASSKQGTAYNEQFF. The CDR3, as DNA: TGTGCCAGTAGTAAACAGGGTACCGCCTACAATGAGCAGTTCTTC.

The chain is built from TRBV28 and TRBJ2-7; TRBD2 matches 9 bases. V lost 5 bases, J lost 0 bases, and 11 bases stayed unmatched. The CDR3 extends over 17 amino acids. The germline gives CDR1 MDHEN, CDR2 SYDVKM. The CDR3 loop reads CASSPLAGEVSSYEQYF. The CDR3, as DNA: TGTGCCAGCAGTCCCTTAGCGGGAGAGGTTTCCTCCTACGAGCAGTACTTC.

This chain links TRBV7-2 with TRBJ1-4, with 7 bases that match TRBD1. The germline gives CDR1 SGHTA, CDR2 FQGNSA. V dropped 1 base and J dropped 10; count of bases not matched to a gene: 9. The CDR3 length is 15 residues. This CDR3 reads CASSLVGQLVGKLFF. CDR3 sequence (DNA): TGTGCCAGCAGCTTAGTGGGACAGCTGGTAGGAAAACTGTTTTTT.

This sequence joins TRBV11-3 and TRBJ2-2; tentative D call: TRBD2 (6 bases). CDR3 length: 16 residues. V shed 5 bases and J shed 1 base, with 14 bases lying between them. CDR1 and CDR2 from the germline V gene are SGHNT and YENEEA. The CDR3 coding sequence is TGTGCCAGCAGCACAGGCGGGACGGTGAACACCGGGGAGCTGTTTTTT. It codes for CASSTGGTVNTGELFF.

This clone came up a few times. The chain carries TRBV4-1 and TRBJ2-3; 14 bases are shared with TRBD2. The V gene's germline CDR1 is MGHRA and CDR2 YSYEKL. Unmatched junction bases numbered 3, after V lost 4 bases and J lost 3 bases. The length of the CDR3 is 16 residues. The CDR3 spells CASSPRLAGGTDTQYF. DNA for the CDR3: TGCGCCAGCAGCCCCCGACTAGCGGGGGGGACAGATACGCAGTATTTT.

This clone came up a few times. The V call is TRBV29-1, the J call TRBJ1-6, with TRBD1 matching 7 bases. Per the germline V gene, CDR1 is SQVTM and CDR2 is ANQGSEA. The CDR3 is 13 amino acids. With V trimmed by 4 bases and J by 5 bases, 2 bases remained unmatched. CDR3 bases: TGCAGCGTTGGACAGGGCGATAATTCACCCCTCCACTTT. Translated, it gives CSVGQGDNSPLHF.

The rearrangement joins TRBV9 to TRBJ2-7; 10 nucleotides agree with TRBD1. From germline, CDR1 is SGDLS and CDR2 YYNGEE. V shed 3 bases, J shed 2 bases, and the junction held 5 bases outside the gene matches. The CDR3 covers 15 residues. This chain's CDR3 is CASSADRGPAYEQYF. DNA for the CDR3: TGTGCCAGCAGCGCTGACAGGGGGCCTGCCTACGAGCAGTACTTC.

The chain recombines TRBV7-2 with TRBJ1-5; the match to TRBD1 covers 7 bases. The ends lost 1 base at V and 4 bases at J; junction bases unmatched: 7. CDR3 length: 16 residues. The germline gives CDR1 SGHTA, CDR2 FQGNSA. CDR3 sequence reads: CASSLVGTEANQPQHF. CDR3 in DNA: TGTGCCAGCAGCTTAGTGGGGACAGAAGCAAATCAGCCCCAGCATTTT.

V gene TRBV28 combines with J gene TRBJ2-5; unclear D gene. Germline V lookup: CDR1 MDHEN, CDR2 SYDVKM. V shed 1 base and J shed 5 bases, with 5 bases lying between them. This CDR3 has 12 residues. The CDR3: CASSLYRETQYF. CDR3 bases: TGTGCCAGCAGTTTATATCGGGAGACCCAGTACTTC. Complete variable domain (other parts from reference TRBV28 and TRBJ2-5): DVKVTQSSRYLVKRTGEKVFLECVQDMDHENMFWYRQDPGLGLRLIYFSYDVKMKEKGDIPEGYSVSREKKERFSLILESASTNQTSMYLCASSLYRETQYFGPGTRLLVL.

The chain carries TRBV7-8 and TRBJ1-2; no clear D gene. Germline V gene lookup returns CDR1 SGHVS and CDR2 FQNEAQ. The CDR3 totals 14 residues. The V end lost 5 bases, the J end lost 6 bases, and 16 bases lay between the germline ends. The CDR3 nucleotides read TGTGCCAGCAGCGAAAGGGCCCGGGAAAATGGCTACACCTTC. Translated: CASSERARENGYTF. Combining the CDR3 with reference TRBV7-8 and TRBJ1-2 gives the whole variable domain GAGVSQSPRYKVAKRGQDVALRCDPISGHVSLFWYQQALGQGPEFLTYFQNEAQLDKSGLPSDRFFAERPEGSVSTLKIQRTQQEDSAVYLCASSERARENGYTFGSGTRLTVV.

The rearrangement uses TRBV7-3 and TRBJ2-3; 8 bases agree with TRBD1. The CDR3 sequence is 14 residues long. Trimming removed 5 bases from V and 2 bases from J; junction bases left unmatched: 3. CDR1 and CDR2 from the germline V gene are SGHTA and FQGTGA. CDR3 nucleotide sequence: TGTGCCAGCAGCCAGGACAGGGACACAGATACGCAGTATTTT. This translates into CASSQDRDTDTQYF.

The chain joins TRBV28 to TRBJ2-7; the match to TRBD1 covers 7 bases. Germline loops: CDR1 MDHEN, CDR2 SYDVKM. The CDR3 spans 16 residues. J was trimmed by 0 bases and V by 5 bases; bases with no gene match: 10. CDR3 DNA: TGTGCCAGCAGTCATCCGGACAGGCGGAGCTCCTACGAGCAGTACTTC. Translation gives CASSHPDRRSSYEQYF.

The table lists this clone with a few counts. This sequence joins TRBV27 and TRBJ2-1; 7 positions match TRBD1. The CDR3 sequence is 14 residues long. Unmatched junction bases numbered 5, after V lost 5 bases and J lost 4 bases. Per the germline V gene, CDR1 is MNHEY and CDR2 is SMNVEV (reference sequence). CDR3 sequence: CASSPLGQYNEQFF. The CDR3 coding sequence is TGTGCCAGCAGTCCCCTGGGACAGTACAATGAGCAGTTCTTC.

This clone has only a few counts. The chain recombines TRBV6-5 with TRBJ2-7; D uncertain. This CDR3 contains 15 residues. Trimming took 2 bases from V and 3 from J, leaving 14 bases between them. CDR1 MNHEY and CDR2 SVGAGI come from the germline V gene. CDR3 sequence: CASSYEHAVNYEQYF. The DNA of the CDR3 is TGTGCCAGCAGTTACGAGCATGCGGTTAACTACGAGCAGTACTTC.

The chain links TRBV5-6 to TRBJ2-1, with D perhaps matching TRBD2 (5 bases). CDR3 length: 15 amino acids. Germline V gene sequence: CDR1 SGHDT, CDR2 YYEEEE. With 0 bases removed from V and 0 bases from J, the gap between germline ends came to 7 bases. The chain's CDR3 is CASSLAGSSYNEQFF. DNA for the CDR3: TGTGCCAGCAGCTTGGCGGGGAGCTCCTACAATGAGCAGTTCTTC. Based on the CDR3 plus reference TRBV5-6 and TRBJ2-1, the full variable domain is DAGVTQSPTHLIKTRGQQVTLRCSPKSGHDTVSWYQQALGQGPQFIFQYYEEEERQRGNFPDRFSGHQFPNYSSELNVNALLLGDSALYLCASSLAGSSYNEQFFGPGTRLTVL.

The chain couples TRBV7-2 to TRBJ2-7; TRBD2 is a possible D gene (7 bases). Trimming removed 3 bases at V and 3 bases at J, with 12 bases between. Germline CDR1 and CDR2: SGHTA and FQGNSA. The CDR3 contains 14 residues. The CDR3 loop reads CASSFSGGHYEQYF. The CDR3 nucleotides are TGTGCCAGCAGCTTCTCGGGGGGCCACTACGAGCAGTACTTC.

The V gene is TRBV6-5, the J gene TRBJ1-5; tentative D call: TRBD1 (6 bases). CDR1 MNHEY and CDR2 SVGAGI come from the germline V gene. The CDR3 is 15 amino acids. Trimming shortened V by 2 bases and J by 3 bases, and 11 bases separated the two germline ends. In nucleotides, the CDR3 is TGTGCCAGCAGTTACGCTGGGGGGGCCAATCAGCCCCAGCATTTT. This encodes CASSYAGGANQPQHF.

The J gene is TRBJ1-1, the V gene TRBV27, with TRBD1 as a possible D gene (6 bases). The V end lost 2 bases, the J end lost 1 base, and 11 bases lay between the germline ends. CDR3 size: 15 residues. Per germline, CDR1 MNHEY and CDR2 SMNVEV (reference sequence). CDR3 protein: CASSLVAGANTEAFF. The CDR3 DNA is TGTGCCAGCAGTTTAGTGGCAGGGGCGAACACTGAAGCTTTCTTT.

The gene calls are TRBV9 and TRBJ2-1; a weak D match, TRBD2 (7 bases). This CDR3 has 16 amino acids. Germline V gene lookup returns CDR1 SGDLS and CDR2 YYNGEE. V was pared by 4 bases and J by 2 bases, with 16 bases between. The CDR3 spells CASSPYGGGTYNEQFF. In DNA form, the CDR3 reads TGTGCCAGCAGCCCGTATGGCGGGGGCACCTACAATGAGCAGTTCTTC. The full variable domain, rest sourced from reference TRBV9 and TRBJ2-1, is DSGVTQTPKHLITATGQRVTLRCSPRSGDLSVYWYQQSLDQGLQFLIQYYNGEERAKGNILERFSAQQFPDLHSELNLSSLELGDSALYFCASSPYGGGTYNEQFFGPGTRLTVL.